These 30 T cell receptor beta chains were all obtained from the same sample, sequenced in a study of blood T cell repertoires in COVID-19. Method: immunoSEQ multiplex PCR; TCRdb's copy keeps in-frame clones and lacks some. This table holds around 300,000 clones, over 75% found once. Material: PBMCs or T cells enriched from blood (not recorded which). Receptors originate from a man aged 25 to 45 who had recovered from COVID-19.

This chain connects TRBV12-3 or TRBV12-4 to TRBJ2-3, with D unresolved. The germline V and J ends were trimmed by 5 bases and 12 bases, with 18 bases remaining between them. There are 13 residues in the CDR3. In nucleotides, the CDR3 is TGTGCCAGCAGTCCGGCGGTAATACACCGCCAGTATTTT. Protein: CASSPAVIHRQYF.

This chain joins TRBV27 and TRBJ1-2; D is unresolved. Germline V gives CDR1 MNHEY, CDR2 SMNVEV (reference sequence). The CDR3 is 13 amino acids. The ends were cut back, 3 bases at V and 7 bases at J, with 12 bases in the middle. CDR3 sequence reads: CASSLNAGLGYTF. Here the CDR3 DNA reads TGTGCCAGCAGTTTGAACGCAGGCCTTGGCTACACCTTC.

V usage is TRBV28 and J usage is TRBJ2-7, with 8 nucleotides matching TRBD1. There are 15 residues in the CDR3. The germline gives CDR1 MDHEN, CDR2 SYDVKM. The trim removed 5 bases at V and 5 bases at J, leaving 11 bases unmatched. The CDR3, as DNA: TGTGCCAGCAGTCCTCTTCGGGACAGGAAAGACGAGCAGTACTTC. Protein product: CASSPLRDRKDEQYF.

This chain links TRBV5-6 with TRBJ2-7, with 9 nucleotides matching TRBD1. This CDR3 contains 15 residues. Unmatched junction bases numbered 7, after V lost 3 bases and J lost 3 bases. Germline CDR1 reads SGHDT; CDR2 reads YYEEEE. CDR3 nucleotide sequence: TGTGCCAGCAGCTCCTTCGGACAGGGGATCTACGAGCAGTACTTC. Protein sequence: CASSSFGQGIYEQYF.

The chain joins TRBV7-9 to TRBJ2-1; 11 nucleotides line up with TRBD2. Germline CDR1 SEHNR, CDR2 FQNEAQ (reference sequence). Trimming cost V 4 bases and J 7 bases; bases outside gene matches: 9. CDR3 length: 16 amino acids. The CDR3 reads CASSSLSGGAINEQFF. CDR3 bases: TGTGCCAGCAGCTCCCTTAGCGGGGGGGCCATAAATGAGCAGTTCTTC.

The CDR3: CASSEGSGSSGNTIYF. In DNA form, the CDR3 reads TGTGCCAGCAGTGAAGGGTCGGGGAGCTCTGGAAACACCATATATTTT. The chain links TRBV2 to TRBJ1-3; D is uncertain. The CDR3 extends over 16 amino acids. The germline V gene has CDR1 SNHLY and CDR2 FYNNEI. V was trimmed by 1 base and J by 0 bases, leaving 10 bases between them.

This clone was counted a single time. The chain recombines TRBV12-3 or TRBV12-4 with TRBJ2-5; D gene unclear. V shed 2 bases and J shed 4 bases, with 8 bases lying between them. The CDR3 is 13 amino acids. The CDR3 loop reads CASSLSGRETQYF. The CDR3 DNA is TGTGCCAGCAGTTTATCGGGTCGAGAGACCCAGTACTTC.

The chain is built from TRBV12-3 or TRBV12-4 and TRBJ2-5; D uncertain. V lost 5 bases and J lost 1, with 5 bases in between. This CDR3 contains 12 residues. CDR3 sequence reads: CASSRSQETQYF. CDR3 DNA: TGTGCCAGCAGTCGGTCCCAAGAGACCCAGTACTTC.

The chain joins TRBV7-6 to TRBJ2-3; perhaps TRBD1 as D (6 bases). The CDR3 consists of 16 residues. Trimming stripped 5 bases from V and 0 bases from J, with 15 bases between. CDR1 is SGHVS and CDR2 is FNYEAQ in the germline V gene. This chain's CDR3 is CASSPWDTTSTDTQYF. The CDR3 region has the DNA TGTGCCAGCAGCCCCTGGGACACAACTAGCACAGATACGCAGTATTTT.

This chain links TRBV27 with TRBJ2-3; 8 bases agree with TRBD2. CDR1 is MNHEY, CDR2 SMNVEV, per germline (reference sequence). V gave up 4 bases and J gave up 2 bases; unmatched junction bases: 14. The CDR3 runs 18 residues. CDR3 region: CASSSFLGGDGPTDTQYF. The CDR3 coding sequence is TGTGCCAGCAGTTCGTTCCTCGGGGGGGATGGGCCCACAGATACGCAGTATTTT.

J is TRBJ1-1 and V is TRBV2; D is unclear. Germline values: CDR1 SNHLY, CDR2 FYNNEI. This CDR3 contains 13 residues. The V gene lost 4 bases and the J gene lost 0 bases, with 6 bases spanning the gap. CDR3 protein: CASSVVMNTEAFF. As DNA, the CDR3 is TGTGCCAGCAGTGTAGTGATGAACACTGAAGCTTTCTTT.

J is TRBJ2-7 and V is TRBV6-5, with no clear D. Germline assignment: CDR1 MNHEY and CDR2 SVGAGI. V lost 8 bases, J lost 5 bases, and 13 bases lay in between. The CDR3 consists of 12 residues. The CDR3: CASRGKQNEQYF. The CDR3 DNA follows: TGTGCCAGCCGAGGTAAACAAAACGAGCAGTACTTC.

The rearrangement uses TRBV10-1 and TRBJ2-1; 8 bases are shared with TRBD1. V shed 0 bases and J 1 base; nucleotides not matched to a gene: 8. CDR3 length: 18 amino acids. Per the germline V gene, CDR1 is WNHNN and CDR2 is SYGVQD (reference sequence). The CDR3, as DNA: TGCGCCAGCAGTGAGTCGACCCTTGGACAGGGTTCCTACAATGAGCAGTTCTTC. This sequence encodes CASSESTLGQGSYNEQFF.

The V and J genes are TRBV11-3 and TRBJ1-1; 8 bases match TRBD1. V dropped 8 bases and J dropped 4; count of bases not matched to a gene: 9. The germline V gene encodes CDR1 SGHNT and CDR2 YENEEA. CDR3 length equals 14 residues. The CDR3 DNA reads TGTGCCAGCGTGGATCATCAGGGGGCCACTGAAGCTTTCTTT. Translating gives CASVDHQGATEAFF.

The chain joins TRBV6-5 to TRBJ1-1, with unresolved D. Trimming shortened V by 2 bases and J by 1 base, and 14 bases separated the two germline ends. The CDR3 has 16 residues. Per the germline V gene, CDR1 is MNHEY and CDR2 is SVGAGI. The CDR3 coding sequence is TGTGCCAGCAGTTACATTTCGGGTCGGGGGAACACTGAAGCTTTCTTT. Translating gives CASSYISGRGNTEAFF.

J is TRBJ1-4 and V is TRBV28, with D possibly matching TRBD1 (6 bases). CDR1 and CDR2 from the germline V gene are MDHEN and SYDVKM. V was clipped by 6 bases and J by 5 bases, with 22 bases between them. This CDR3 has 17 residues. CDR3: CASRPPGGAYLNEKLFF. The CDR3 DNA reads as TGTGCCAGCAGACCTCCGGGGGGCGCGTATTTAAATGAAAAACTGTTTTTT.

This clone was recorded a few times. This rearrangement joins TRBV19 to TRBJ1-2, with D perhaps matching TRBD1 (5 bases). The CDR3 is 13 residues long. Trimming left V 6 bases short and J 1 base short, with 9 bases between. CDR1 is LNHDA and CDR2 is SQIVND in the germline V gene (reference sequence). CDR3 bases: TGTGCCAGTAGGACAGCACTTAACTATGGCTACACCTTC. Translating it yields CASRTALNYGYTF.

This chain connects TRBV7-9 to TRBJ2-2, with 9 positions matching TRBD1. Germline loops: CDR1 SEHNR, CDR2 FQNEAQ (reference sequence). The CDR3 consists of 14 residues. V trimming: 6 bases; J trimming: 6 bases; junction bases outside the gene matches: 5. The CDR3 DNA reads as TGTGCCAGCAGGGCACAGGGGGCCCCCGGGGAGCTGTTTTTT. This sequence encodes CASRAQGAPGELFF.

This clone was detected only once. The rearrangement links TRBV7-2 to TRBJ1-1; D is perhaps TRBD1 (5 bases). CDR1 is SGHTA and CDR2 is FQGNSA in the germline V gene. Trimming stripped 4 bases from V and 4 bases from J, with 10 bases between. CDR3 length: 13 amino acids. The CDR3 nucleotides are TGTGCCAGCAGCTCAGGACATCTCACTGAAGCTTTCTTT. Its translation is CASSSGHLTEAFF.

CDR3 DNA sequence: TGTGCCAGCAGTTTATCGGGACTAGAGGTGAGGAATGAGCAGTTCTTC. Translation gives CASSLSGLEVRNEQFF. This chain uses TRBV27 with TRBJ2-1; 8 bases are a match to TRBD2. Germline-derived CDR1 and CDR2 are MNHEY and SMNVEV (reference sequence). After removal of 0 bases from V and 7 bases from J, the junction contained 8 bases not matched to a gene. This CDR3 has 16 amino acids.

This rearrangement joins TRBV19 to TRBJ1-6, with D unresolved. V gave up 0 bases and J gave up 6 bases, with 9 bases separating them. The germline V gene has CDR1 LNHDA and CDR2 SQIVND (reference sequence). The CDR3 extends over 15 amino acids. CDR3 DNA sequence: TGTGCCAGTAGTATAGAAGGCGGAGGTAATTCACCCCTCCACTTT. This gives the protein CASSIEGGGNSPLHF.

V is TRBV19 and J is TRBJ1-1; D uncertain. V gave up 4 bases and J gave up 3 bases, with 9 bases separating them. The V gene's germline CDR1 is LNHDA and CDR2 SQIVND (reference sequence). The CDR3 is made up of 13 amino acids. The CDR3 DNA follows: TGTGCCAGTAGTAATGACTGGGACACTGAAGCTTTCTTT. This gives the protein CASSNDWDTEAFF.

This rearrangement joins TRBV7-9 to TRBJ2-7; 11 bases are shared with TRBD1. Trimming took 0 bases from V and 6 from J; bases not matched to a gene: 10. The CDR3 has 17 residues. The germline V gene has CDR1 SEHNR and CDR2 FQNEAQ (reference sequence). This CDR3 is CASSLAGQGGVVFEQYF. CDR3 bases: TGTGCCAGCAGCTTAGCGGGACAGGGGGGCGTCGTGTTCGAGCAGTACTTC.

This chain connects TRBV27 to TRBJ1-1; tentatively, D is TRBD1 (6 bases). The CDR3 covers 15 residues. Germline CDR1 MNHEY, CDR2 SMNVEV (reference sequence). With 4 bases removed from V and 6 bases from J, the gap between germline ends came to 18 bases. For the CDR3, the DNA is TGTGCCAGCAGTTCCCCACAGGGAGGGAGGGCTGAAGCTTTCTTT. It encodes CASSSPQGGRAEAFF.

The genes are TRBV2 and TRBJ1-5; a possible D gene is TRBD1 (5 bases). V lost 2 bases to trimming and J lost 3 bases, with 8 bases between them. CDR1 and CDR2 from the germline V gene are SNHLY and FYNNEI. CDR3 length: 14 amino acids. The DNA of the CDR3 is TGTGCCAGCAGTGAACAGGGTTACAATCAGCCCCAGCATTTT. As protein: CASSEQGYNQPQHF.

The sample holds one count of this clone. The chain uses TRBV27 and TRBJ1-6; no clear D gene. CDR1 MNHEY and CDR2 SMNVEV come from the germline V gene (reference sequence). V shed 4 bases and J shed 4 bases, with 8 bases lying between them. This CDR3 comprises 14 residues. CDR3 region: CASSSVLYNSPLHF. CDR3 DNA: TGTGCCAGCAGTTCAGTTCTTTATAATTCACCCCTCCACTTT.

This clone was detected many times. This chain connects TRBV7-2 to TRBJ2-7, with a tentative D call TRBD1 (5 bases). The germline CDR1 and CDR2 sequences are SGHTA and FQGNSA. The V and J ends lost 5 bases and 6 bases respectively, with 20 bases between them. The CDR3 is 15 residues long. The CDR3 region has the DNA TGTGCCAGCAGCCCCGGGTCTCTGGGGCTTGCCGAGCAGTACTTC. It is translated as CASSPGSLGLAEQYF.

The chain carries TRBV11-2 and TRBJ1-4; the D gene is possibly TRBD1 (6 bases). CDR3 length: 17 amino acids. The V gene's germline CDR1 is SGHAT and CDR2 FQNNGV. V was pared by 1 base and J by 3 bases, with 15 bases between. The CDR3 coding sequence is TGTGCCAGCAGCTTAGGGGCGGGGGCGCGGGCTAATGAAAAACTGTTTTTT. This codes for CASSLGAGARANEKLFF.

The chain's CDR3 is CASSLQGSFSTDTQYF. CDR3 DNA sequence: TGCGCCAGCAGCTTACAGGGTTCGTTTAGCACAGATACGCAGTATTTT. The chain carries TRBV5-1 and TRBJ2-3; possibly TRBD1 for D (6 bases). From germline, CDR1 is SGHRS and CDR2 YFSETQ. The CDR3 loop spans 16 amino acids. V was trimmed by 2 bases and J by 0 bases, leaving 13 bases between them.

V is TRBV5-4 and J is TRBJ1-6, with 9 positions matching TRBD1. This CDR3 spans 14 amino acids. V lost 6 bases to trimming and J lost 9 bases; unmatched junction nucleotides: 7. Germline V gives CDR1 SGHNT, CDR2 YYREEE (reference sequence). This CDR3 reads CASTSDRGGSPLHF. For the CDR3, the DNA is TGTGCCAGCACCTCGGACAGGGGTGGTTCACCCCTCCACTTT.